The rows below give T cell receptor beta chains drawn from one sample of a study of T cell repertoires in cytomegalovirus infection. Their antigens remain unidentified. TCRdb analysed the reads with MiXCR anew, one entry per CDR3 protein. This sample has roughly 800,000 distinct CDR3 sequences, with 25% to 30% found just once. This sample comprised cultured CD8+ T cells from PBMCs, obtained from culture after CMV antigen stimulation. The receptor source for this set is a human donor in good health (CMV status not recorded). Some clones in this sample may be carry-over from other donors' samples. Both conserved end residues are part of each CDR3. D genes are given only for firm matches. Size is stated for part of the rows, as once, few or many counts, or as a class when the clone is expanded.

D gene: -; J gene: TRBJ1-1; V gene: TRBV2; clone size: few; CDR3 protein: CASSEEMWRRTEAFF; CDR3 DNA: TGTGCCAGCAGTGAAGAAATGTGGCGGCGCACTGAAGCTTTCTTT
D gene: -; J gene: TRBJ2-1; V gene: TRBV27; clone size: -; CDR3 protein: CASSLIGGGAPNEQFF; CDR3 DNA: TGTGCCAGCAGTTTAATAGGTGGGGGGGCGCCCAATGAGCAGTTCTTC
D gene: -; J gene: TRBJ1-2; V gene: TRBV27; clone size: -; CDR3 protein: CASSPQQAFDPANYGYTF; CDR3 DNA: TGTGCCAGCAGTCCCCAGCAGGCATTCGATCCAGCTAACTATGGCTACACCTTC
D gene: TRBD2; J gene: TRBJ2-5; V gene: TRBV4-1; clone size: -; CDR3 protein: CASSQEGLAGAEGETQYF; CDR3 DNA: TGCGCCAGCAGCCAAGAAGGGCTAGCGGGGGCCGAAGGGGAGACCCAGTACTTC
D gene: -; J gene: TRBJ2-2; V gene: TRBV5-4; clone size: -; CDR3 protein: CASGVNTGELFF; CDR3 DNA: TGTGCCAGCGGGGTCAACACCGGGGAGCTGTTTTTT
D gene: TRBD1; J gene: TRBJ1-2; V gene: TRBV27; clone size: few; CDR3 protein: CASSLEPLDRVTDGYTF; CDR3 DNA: TGTGCCAGCAGTCTTGAACCTTTGGACAGGGTCACGGATGGCTACACCTTC
D gene: TRBD1; J gene: TRBJ1-1; V gene: TRBV7-6; clone size: once; CDR3 protein: CASSPTTGLGTEAFF; CDR3 DNA: TGTGCCAGCAGCCCGACGACAGGGCTTGGCACTGAAGCTTTCTTT
D gene: -; J gene: TRBJ2-5; V gene: TRBV7-4; clone size: -; CDR3 protein: CASSSVRGTQYF; CDR3 DNA: TGTGCCAGCAGCTCGGTTAGGGGGACCCAGTACTTC
D gene: TRBD2; J gene: TRBJ2-4; V gene: TRBV11-3; clone size: few; CDR3 protein: CASSFGTSGFKNIQYF; CDR3 DNA: TGTGCCAGCAGCTTTGGGACTAGCGGATTCAAAAACATTCAGTACTTC
D gene: -; J gene: TRBJ2-5; V gene: TRBV3-1; clone size: once; CDR3 protein: CASSQKPGRSETQYF; CDR3 DNA: TGTGCCAGCAGCCAAAAGCCGGGACGGTCGGAGACCCAGTACTTC
D gene: -; J gene: TRBJ1-5; V gene: TRBV6-6; clone size: few; CDR3 protein: CASSPTEYSNQPQHF; CDR3 DNA: TGTGCCAGCAGCCCGACCGAGTATAGCAATCAGCCCCAGCATTTT
D gene: -; J gene: TRBJ2-4; V gene: TRBV7-9; clone size: -; CDR3 protein: CASSKGGGRLAKNIQYF; CDR3 DNA: TGTGCCAGCAGCAAGGGGGGGGGCAGATTAGCCAAAAACATTCAGTACTTC
D gene: -; J gene: TRBJ1-5; V gene: TRBV6-6; clone size: few; CDR3 protein: CASSYVTGSNQPQHF; CDR3 DNA: TGTGCCAGCAGTTACGTAACAGGGAGCAATCAGCCCCAGCATTTT
D gene: -; J gene: TRBJ1-4; V gene: TRBV7-9; clone size: few; CDR3 protein: CASHSAGAGEKLFF; CDR3 DNA: TGTGCCAGCCACTCAGCAGGGGCAGGTGAAAAACTGTTTTTT
D gene: -; J gene: TRBJ2-1; V gene: TRBV6-2/TRBV6-3; clone size: few; CDR3 protein: CASSYNSNEQFF; CDR3 DNA: TGTGCCAGCAGTTACAACAGCAATGAGCAGTTCTTC
D gene: -; J gene: TRBJ1-6; V gene: TRBV7-2; clone size: -; CDR3 protein: CASSPGPSGSPLHF; CDR3 DNA: TGTGCCAGCAGTCCAGGACCGTCGGGTTCACCCCTCCACTTT
D gene: -; J gene: TRBJ2-1; V gene: TRBV4-1; clone size: -; CDR3 protein: CASSQELVGYNEQFF; CDR3 DNA: TGCGCCAGCAGCCAAGAGCTCGTAGGGTACAATGAGCAGTTCTTC
D gene: -; J gene: TRBJ1-3; V gene: TRBV2; clone size: few; CDR3 protein: CASSGRVNTIYF; CDR3 DNA: TGTGCCAGCAGTGGCAGGGTTAACACCATATATTTT
D gene: TRBD1; J gene: TRBJ2-1; V gene: TRBV6-1; clone size: -; CDR3 protein: CASSEVTGPRRRPTSSYNEQFF; CDR3 DNA: TGTGCCAGCAGTGAAGTGACAGGGCCCCGCAGAAGACCTACGAGCTCCTACAATGAGCAGTTCTTC
D gene: -; J gene: TRBJ1-5; V gene: TRBV20-1; clone size: -; CDR3 protein: CSAIASPTGNQPQHF; CDR3 DNA: TGCAGTGCTATAGCGAGCCCTACAGGGAATCAGCCCCAGCATTTT
D gene: TRBD2; J gene: TRBJ2-3; V gene: TRBV29-1; clone size: few; CDR3 protein: CSVVSGGDFTDTQYF; CDR3 DNA: TGCAGCGTTGTTTCGGGGGGGGACTTCACAGATACGCAGTATTTT
D gene: -; J gene: TRBJ1-5; V gene: TRBV28; clone size: -; CDR3 protein: CASDDGPNQPQHF; CDR3 DNA: TGTGCCAGTGATGACGGGCCCAATCAGCCCCAGCATTTT
D gene: TRBD1; J gene: TRBJ1-3; V gene: TRBV12-3/TRBV12-4; clone size: few; CDR3 protein: CASTPSGQGPSGNTIYF; CDR3 DNA: TGTGCCAGCACGCCGTCCGGACAGGGTCCCTCTGGAAACACCATATATTTT
D gene: TRBD1; J gene: TRBJ1-1; V gene: TRBV28; clone size: -; CDR3 protein: CASTPGQGYGPDTEAFF; CDR3 DNA: TGTGCCAGCACCCCGGGACAGGGATACGGACCGGACACTGAAGCTTTCTTT
D gene: TRBD2; J gene: TRBJ2-5; V gene: TRBV5-1; clone size: -; CDR3 protein: CASSGGGAIETQYF; CDR3 DNA: TGCGCCAGCAGCGGCGGGGGGGCTATCGAGACCCAGTACTTC
D gene: TRBD2; J gene: TRBJ2-3; V gene: TRBV7-3; clone size: many; CDR3 protein: CASSHLRTSGGRTDTQYF; CDR3 DNA: TGTGCCAGCAGCCACCTACGGACTAGCGGGGGCCGCACAGATACGCAGTATTTT
D gene: TRBD2; J gene: TRBJ2-1; V gene: TRBV12-3/TRBV12-4; clone size: -; CDR3 protein: CASRAGGPHNEQFF; CDR3 DNA: TGTGCCAGCAGGGCGGGGGGCCCCCACAATGAGCAGTTCTTC
D gene: -; J gene: TRBJ2-5; V gene: TRBV6-6; clone size: -; CDR3 protein: CASSVYQETQYF; CDR3 DNA: TGTGCCAGCAGTGTCTATCAAGAGACCCAGTACTTC
D gene: -; J gene: TRBJ1-2; V gene: TRBV10-3; clone size: few; CDR3 protein: CAISESHGYTF; CDR3 DNA: TGTGCCATCAGTGAGTCACATGGCTACACCTTC
D gene: -; J gene: TRBJ2-3; V gene: TRBV5-6; clone size: -; CDR3 protein: CASSLADGEARTDTQYF; CDR3 DNA: TGTGCCAGCAGCTTGGCTGACGGGGAGGCCCGCACAGATACGCAGTATTTT
D gene: -; J gene: TRBJ1-2; V gene: TRBV7-9; clone size: many; CDR3 protein: CASSSSQQTRYYGYTF; CDR3 DNA: TGTGCCAGCAGCTCTTCCCAGCAGACACGGTACTATGGCTACACCTTC
D gene: TRBD1; J gene: TRBJ1-2; V gene: TRBV7-9; clone size: few; CDR3 protein: CASSSDRGPANYGYTF; CDR3 DNA: TGTGCCAGCAGCTCTGACAGGGGACCAGCTAACTATGGCTACACCTTC
D gene: -; J gene: TRBJ1-1; V gene: TRBV19; clone size: -; CDR3 protein: CASKFVLGTSLNTEAFF; CDR3 DNA: TGTGCCAGTAAGTTTGTATTGGGGACTTCATTAAACACTGAAGCTTTCTTT
D gene: -; J gene: TRBJ2-3; V gene: TRBV27; clone size: many; CDR3 protein: CASSLRGDSTDTQYF; CDR3 DNA: TGTGCCAGCAGCCTCAGGGGGGATAGCACAGATACGCAGTATTTT
D gene: -; J gene: TRBJ2-1; V gene: TRBV7-2; clone size: many; CDR3 protein: CASSHQGSPLGGAGNEQFF; CDR3 DNA: TGTGCCAGCAGCCATCAGGGCTCCCCCTTAGGGGGGGCCGGCAATGAGCAGTTCTTC
D gene: -; J gene: TRBJ2-1; V gene: TRBV27; clone size: few; CDR3 protein: CASSLSRRGLYNEQFF; CDR3 DNA: TGTGCCAGCAGTTTATCGAGACGGGGGTTGTACAATGAGCAGTTCTTC
D gene: TRBD1; J gene: TRBJ2-3; V gene: TRBV12-3/TRBV12-4; clone size: -; CDR3 protein: CASSLRTGQRQYF; CDR3 DNA: TGTGCCAGCAGTTTGAGGACAGGTCAAAGGCAGTATTTT
D gene: -; J gene: TRBJ1-1; V gene: TRBV29-1; clone size: -; CDR3 protein: CSVGWNTEAFF; CDR3 DNA: TGCAGCGTTGGTTGGAACACTGAAGCTTTCTTT